One and the same sample provided the 25 T cell receptor beta chains below, sequenced in a study of T cells expressing NK-cell markers. Each CDR3 protein gets one entry in TCRdb, which reprocessed the 5' RACE reads and gives no DNA. The clone table shows 150,000 or so distinct CDR3 sequences, with the ten largest holding 37%. Sequences were obtained from blood T cells: a sorted CD56 or NKG2C T cell subset, CD4+ or CD8+ T cells, or bulk PBMC T cells (not recorded which). The source is a woman between 45 and 65 years old in good health.

The rearrangement joins TRBV10-3 to TRBJ2-5; TCRdb returns TRBD2, unconfirmable since there is no DNA. Germline V CDR1 and CDR2: ENHRY, SYGVKD. This CDR3 region has 21 residues. This CDR3 is CAISESDEFVLAGERRETQYF.

The chain is built from TRBV24-1 and TRBJ2-2; the D call of TRBD1 rests on TCRdb alone, since no DNA is present to check it. Looked up from germline, CDR1 is KGHDR and CDR2 is SFDVKD. This CDR3 comprises 17 residues. CDR3 loop: CATSDFSGTPNTGELFF.

The chain couples TRBV5-1 to TRBJ2-7; TCRdb designates TRBD2, a call that cannot be tested without DNA. Germline assignment: CDR1 SGHRS and CDR2 YFSETQ. CDR3 size: 15 residues. The CDR3: CASSLEALAAYEQYF.

The gene calls are TRBV29-1 and TRBJ2-2; no DNA is available, so the TRBD1 call from TCRdb remains unchecked. CDR3 size: 16 residues. Germline V CDR1 and CDR2: SQVTM, ANQGSEA. CDR3 amino acids: CSVEDPDRSITGELFF.

This chain connects TRBV13 to TRBJ1-1; without DNA, the TCRdb call of TRBD1 cannot be checked. This CDR3 is built from 14 residues. The germline CDR1 and CDR2 sequences are PRHDT and FYEKMQ (reference sequence). CDR3 sequence reads: CASSRPRGEAEAFF.

The chain is built from TRBV5-1 and TRBJ2-3; TCRdb outputs TRBD2, but without DNA this stays unchecked. Germline CDR1 and CDR2: SGHRS and YFSETQ. The CDR3 covers 15 residues. This CDR3 reads CASSRTGATSDTQYF.

This sequence joins TRBV12-3 or TRBV12-4 and TRBJ2-1; TCRdb proposes TRBD2, but this gene call is untestable without DNA. CDR3 size: 15 residues. CDR3 residues: CASRPSDSPFYEQFF.

The J gene is TRBJ2-1, the V gene TRBV20-1; the TCRdb call, TRBD2, lacks DNA for checking. CDR1 DFQATT and CDR2 SNEGSKA come from the germline V gene (reference sequence). This CDR3 spans 16 amino acids. The CDR3 loop reads CSATPIAGLSYNEQFF.

The chain combines TRBV27 with TRBJ2-7; TCRdb lists TRBD2, though no DNA is available to test this call. CDR1 is MNHEY, CDR2 SMNVEV, per germline (reference sequence). The CDR3 is 12 amino acids. The CDR3 sequence: CASAGFYHEQYF.

This chain connects TRBV7-9 to TRBJ1-4. The CDR3 runs to 13 residues. Germline CDR1 is SEHNR and CDR2 is FQNEAQ (reference sequence). The CDR3 is CASSNGPNEKLFF.

The chain combines TRBV12-3 or TRBV12-4 with TRBJ1-2; with no DNA, the TCRdb D assignment of TRBD1 cannot be verified. CDR3 size: 13 residues. CDR3 loop: CASSFQGLRWNTF.

The chain employs TRBV30 and TRBJ1-1. Germline V gene sequence: CDR1 GTSNPN, CDR2 SVGIG (reference sequence). This CDR3 spans 13 amino acids. The CDR3 is CAWSVGGDTEAFF. Filled out from reference TRBV30 and TRBJ1-1, the complete variable domain reads SQTIHQWPATLVQPVGSPLSLECTVEGTSNPNLYWYRQAAGRGLQLLFYSVGIGQISSEVPQNLSASRPQDRQFILSSKKLLLSDSGFYLCAWSVGGDTEAFFGQGTRLTVV.

The CDR3 loop reads CASSDRGSGEYGYTF. The chain carries TRBV2 and TRBJ1-2; the D gene TCRdb calls, TRBD1, cannot be checked with no DNA. Germline assignment: CDR1 SNHLY and CDR2 FYNNEI. The CDR3 consists of 15 residues.

The chain joins TRBV4-1 to TRBJ2-1; the D call from TCRdb, TRBD2, cannot be confirmed without DNA. CDR3 size: 15 residues. Germline V gives CDR1 MGHRA, CDR2 YSYEKL. This CDR3 is CASSQEPSGSYEQFF.

This chain links TRBV3-1 with TRBJ2-5. This CDR3 spans 14 amino acids. Germline loops: CDR1 LGHDT, CDR2 YNNKEL (reference sequence). The CDR3 sequence: CASSQVGFQETQYF.

The genes are TRBV25-1 and TRBJ2-3; checking the TCRdb D call of TRBD1 is not possible without DNA. Germline lookup yields CDR1 MGHDK and CDR2 SYGVNS. This CDR3 spans 15 amino acids. The CDR3 here is CASSARDSYTDTQYF.

V gene TRBV7-3 combines with J gene TRBJ2-2; TCRdb lists TRBD2, though no DNA is available to test this call. The CDR3 is 13 residues long. Germline V CDR1 and CDR2: SGHTA, FQGTGA. The CDR3 is CASSRLAGGELFF.

The chain's CDR3 is CATSDSTGLVQYF. V is TRBV24-1 and J is TRBJ2-4; without DNA, the TCRdb call of TRBD1 cannot be checked. The CDR3 spans 13 residues. In germline, CDR1 is KGHDR, CDR2 SFDVKD.

The rearrangement links TRBV20-1 to TRBJ2-2; checking the TCRdb D call of TRBD2 is not possible without DNA. This CDR3 is 16 amino acids long. The germline V gene encodes CDR1 DFQATT and CDR2 SNEGSKA (reference sequence). The CDR3 region is CSARDPTGTSTGELFF.

This chain uses TRBV5-1 with TRBJ2-3; TCRdb returns TRBD2, unconfirmable since there is no DNA. Germline V gene lookup returns CDR1 SGHRS and CDR2 YFSETQ. CDR3 length: 15 residues. CDR3 amino acids: CASSGWADPTDTQYF.

J is TRBJ2-3 and V is TRBV7-9; TCRdb indicates TRBD2, and absent DNA this call remains unverified. The CDR3 runs to 14 residues. Germline CDR1 is SEHNR and CDR2 is FQNEAQ (reference sequence). CDR3 region: CASSSARAGVTQYF.

The rearrangement joins TRBV2 to TRBJ2-3; the TCRdb call, TRBD1, lacks DNA for checking. This CDR3 is built from 17 residues. The germline V gene has CDR1 SNHLY and CDR2 FYNNEI. Here the CDR3 reads CASSGTATSTFTDTQYF.

The chain carries TRBV7-7 and TRBJ2-2; the D gene TCRdb calls, TRBD2, cannot be checked with no DNA. This CDR3 region has 15 residues. Germline V lookup: CDR1 SSHAT, CDR2 FNYEAQ (reference sequence). The CDR3 spells CASSPLAGVPGELFF.

V is TRBV6-2 or TRBV6-3 and J is TRBJ2-1. The CDR3 is 11 residues long. The V gene's germline CDR1 is MNHEY and CDR2 SVGEGT. The chain's CDR3 is CASSTTNEQFF.

V gene TRBV7-9 combines with J gene TRBJ2-2. The CDR3 consists of 16 residues. Germline lookup yields CDR1 SEHNR and CDR2 FQNEAQ (reference sequence). CDR3 sequence reads: CASSRQGFGNTGELFF.